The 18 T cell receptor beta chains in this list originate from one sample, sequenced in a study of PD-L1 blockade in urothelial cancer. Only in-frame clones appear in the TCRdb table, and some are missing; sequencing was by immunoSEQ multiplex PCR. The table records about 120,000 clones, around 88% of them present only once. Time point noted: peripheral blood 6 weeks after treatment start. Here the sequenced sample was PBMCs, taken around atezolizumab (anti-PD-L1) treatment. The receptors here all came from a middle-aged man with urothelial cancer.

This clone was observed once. The CDR3 sequence is CASSFPSGRTDTQYF. CDR3 DNA: TGTGCCAGCAGCTTCCCTAGCGGGAGAACAGATACGCAGTATTTT. This rearrangement joins TRBV5-8 to TRBJ2-3; 10 bases agree with TRBD2. The CDR3 contains 15 residues. Per the germline V gene, CDR1 is SGHTS and CDR2 is YDEGEE. The ends lost 2 bases at V and 3 bases at J; junction bases unmatched: 3. The full variable domain, completed using reference TRBV5-8 and TRBJ2-3, is EAGVTQSPTHLIKTRGQQATLRCSPISGHTSVYWYQQALGLGLQFLLWYDEGEERNRGNFPPRFSGRQFPNYSSELNVNALELEDSALYLCASSFPSGRTDTQYFGPGTRLTVL.

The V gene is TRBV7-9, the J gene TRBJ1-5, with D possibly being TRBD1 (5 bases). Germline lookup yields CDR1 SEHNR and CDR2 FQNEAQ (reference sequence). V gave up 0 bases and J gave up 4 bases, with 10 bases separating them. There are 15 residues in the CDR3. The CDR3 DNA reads TGTGCCAGCAGCTTAGCAGGGGTGGGGAATCAGCCCCAGCATTTT. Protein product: CASSLAGVGNQPQHF. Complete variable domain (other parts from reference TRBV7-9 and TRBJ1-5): DTGVSQNPRHKITKRGQNVTFRCDPISEHNRLYWYRQTLGQGPEFLTYFQNEAQLEKSRLLSDRFSAERPKGSFSTLEIQRTEQGDSAMYLCASSLAGVGNQPQHFGDGTRLSIL.

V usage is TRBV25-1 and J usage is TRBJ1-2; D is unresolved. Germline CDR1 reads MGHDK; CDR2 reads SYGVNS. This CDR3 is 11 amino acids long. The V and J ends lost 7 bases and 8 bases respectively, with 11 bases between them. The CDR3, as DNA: TGTGCCAGCACTGCGGAAGGCGGCTACACCTTC. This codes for CASTAEGGYTF.

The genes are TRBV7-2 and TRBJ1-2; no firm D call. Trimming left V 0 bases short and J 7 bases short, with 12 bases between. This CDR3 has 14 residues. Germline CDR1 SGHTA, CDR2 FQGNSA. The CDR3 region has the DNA TGTGCCAGCAGCTTAGCGAAGGAGGGCCCTGGCTACACCTTC. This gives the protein CASSLAKEGPGYTF.

The CDR3 coding sequence is TGTGCCAGCAGGCCGAGCTCTGGAAACACCATATATTTT. As protein: CASRPSSGNTIYF. The chain couples TRBV6-6 to TRBJ1-3; no firm D call. The germline gives CDR1 MNHNY, CDR2 SVGAGI (reference sequence). The CDR3 totals 13 residues. With 6 bases removed from V and 0 bases from J, the gap between germline ends came to 6 bases.

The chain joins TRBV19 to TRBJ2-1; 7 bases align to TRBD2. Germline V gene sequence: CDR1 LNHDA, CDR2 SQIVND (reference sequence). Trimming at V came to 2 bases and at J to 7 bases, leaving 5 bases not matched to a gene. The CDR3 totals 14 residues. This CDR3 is CASSISGIVNEQFF. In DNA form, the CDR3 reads TGTGCCAGTAGTATAAGCGGGATAGTAAATGAGCAGTTCTTC. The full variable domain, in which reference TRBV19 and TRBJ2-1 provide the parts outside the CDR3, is DGGITQSPKYLFRKEGQNVTLSCEQNLNHDAMYWYRQDPGQGLRLIYYSQIVNDFQKGDIAEGYSVSREKKESFPLTVTSAQKNPTAFYLCASSISGIVNEQFFGPGTRLTVL.

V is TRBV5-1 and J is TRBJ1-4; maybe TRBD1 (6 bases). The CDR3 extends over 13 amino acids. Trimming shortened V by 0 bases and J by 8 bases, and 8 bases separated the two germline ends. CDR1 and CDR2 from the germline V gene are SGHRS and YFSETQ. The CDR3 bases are TGCGCCAGCAGCTTGGACAGGGTCGAAAAACTGTTTTTT. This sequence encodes CASSLDRVEKLFF.

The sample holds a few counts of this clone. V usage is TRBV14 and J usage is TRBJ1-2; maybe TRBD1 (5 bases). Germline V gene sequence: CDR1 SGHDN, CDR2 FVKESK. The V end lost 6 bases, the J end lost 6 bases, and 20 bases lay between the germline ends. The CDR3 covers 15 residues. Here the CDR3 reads CASSPLTGVVDGYTF. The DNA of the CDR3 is TGTGCCAGCAGTCCTCTCACGGGGGTCGTTGATGGCTACACCTTC.

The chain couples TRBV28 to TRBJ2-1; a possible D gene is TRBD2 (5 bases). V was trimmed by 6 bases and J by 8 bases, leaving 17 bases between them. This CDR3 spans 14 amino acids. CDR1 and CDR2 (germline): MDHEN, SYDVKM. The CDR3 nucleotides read TGTGCCAGCAGCCGAACAATAGCGTACCATGAGCAGTTCTTC. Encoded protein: CASSRTIAYHEQFF.

CDR3 loop: CASSQERGKYEQYF. As DNA, the CDR3 is TGTGCCAGCAGCCAAGAGCGGGGTAAATACGAGCAGTACTTC. The gene calls are TRBV4-2 and TRBJ2-7, with D tentatively TRBD2 (6 bases). The germline gives CDR1 LGHNA, CDR2 YNFKEQ. The CDR3 runs 14 residues. The V end was cut by 0 bases, the J end by 4 bases, with 10 bases between.

The CDR3 protein is CASSFRWTGKNTEAFF. Here the CDR3 DNA reads TGTGCCAGCAGTTTCCGCTGGACAGGAAAGAACACTGAAGCTTTCTTT. The V gene is TRBV27, the J gene TRBJ1-1; 7 bases agree with TRBD1. CDR3 size: 16 residues. V lost 3 bases, J lost 1 base, and 8 bases stayed unmatched. Germline V gene lookup returns CDR1 MNHEY and CDR2 SMNVEV (reference sequence).

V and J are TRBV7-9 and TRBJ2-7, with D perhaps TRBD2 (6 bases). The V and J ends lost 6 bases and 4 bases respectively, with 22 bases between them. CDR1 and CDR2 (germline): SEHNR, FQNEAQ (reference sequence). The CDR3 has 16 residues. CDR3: CASSTSGFGSGYEQYF. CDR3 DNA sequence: TGTGCCAGCAGTACCAGCGGATTCGGGAGCGGGTACGAGCAGTACTTC.

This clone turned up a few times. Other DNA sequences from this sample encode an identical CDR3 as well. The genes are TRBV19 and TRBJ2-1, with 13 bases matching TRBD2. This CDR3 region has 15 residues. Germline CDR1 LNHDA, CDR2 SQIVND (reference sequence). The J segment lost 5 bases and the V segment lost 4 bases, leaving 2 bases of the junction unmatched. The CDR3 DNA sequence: TGTGCCAGTAGTAAGGGACTAGCGGGGAACAATGAGCAGTTCTTC. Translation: CASSKGLAGNNEQFF.

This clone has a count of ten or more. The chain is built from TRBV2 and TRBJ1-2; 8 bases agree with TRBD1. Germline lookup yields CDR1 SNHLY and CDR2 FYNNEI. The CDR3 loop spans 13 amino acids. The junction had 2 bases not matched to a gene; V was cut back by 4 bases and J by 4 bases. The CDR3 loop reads CASSADRVYGYTF. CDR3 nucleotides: TGTGCCAGCAGTGCGGACAGGGTCTATGGCTACACCTTC.

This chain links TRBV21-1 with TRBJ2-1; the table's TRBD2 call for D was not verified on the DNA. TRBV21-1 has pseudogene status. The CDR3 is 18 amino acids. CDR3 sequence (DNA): TGTGCCAGCAGCAGAGAGAAGGGGTCTAGCGGGCTAGACAATGAGCAGTTCTTC. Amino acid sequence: CASSREKGSSGLDNEQFF.

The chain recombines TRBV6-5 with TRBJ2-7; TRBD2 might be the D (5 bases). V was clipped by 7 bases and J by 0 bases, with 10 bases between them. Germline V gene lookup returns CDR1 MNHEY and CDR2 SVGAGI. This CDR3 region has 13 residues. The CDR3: CASTQAASYEQYF. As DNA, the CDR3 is TGTGCCAGCACCCAAGCGGCCTCCTACGAGCAGTACTTC.

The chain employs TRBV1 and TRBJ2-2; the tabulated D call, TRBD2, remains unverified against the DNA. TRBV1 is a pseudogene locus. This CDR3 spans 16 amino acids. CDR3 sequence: CTSSLPPGLNTGELFF. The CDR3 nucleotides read TGCACCAGCAGCCTTCCACCGGGACTGAACACCGGGGAGCTGTTTTTT.

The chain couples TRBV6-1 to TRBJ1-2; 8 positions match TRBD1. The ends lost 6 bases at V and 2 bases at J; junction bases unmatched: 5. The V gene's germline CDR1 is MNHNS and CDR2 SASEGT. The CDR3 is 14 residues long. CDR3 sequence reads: CASSIQGVNYGYTF. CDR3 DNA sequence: TGTGCCAGCAGCATACAGGGGGTCAACTATGGCTACACCTTC.